A single sample gave rise to the 32 T cell receptor beta chains below, sequenced in a study of blood T cell repertoires in COVID-19. Here immunoSEQ multiplex PCR was the method, and the copy in TCRdb shows in-frame clones only, minus some. This table holds 60,000 to 90,000 clones, roughly 81% found once. The material sequenced was peripheral blood. The receptor set was obtained from a man in his 60s with COVID-19, enrolled during active disease.

The V gene is TRBV7-3, the J gene TRBJ2-5, with 8 bases matching TRBD2. V shed 5 bases and J 2 bases; nucleotides not matched to a gene: 10. The V gene's germline CDR1 is SGHTA and CDR2 FQGTGA. This CDR3 comprises 16 residues. The CDR3 coding sequence is TGTGCCAGCAGCCCCGTCGGGGGGGCTTTACAAGAGACCCAGTACTTC. Amino acid sequence: CASSPVGGALQETQYF.

The chain carries TRBV11-2 and TRBJ1-2; possible D gene TRBD1, 6 bases. The CDR3 spans 15 residues. V was trimmed by 5 bases and J by 5 bases, leaving 18 bases between them. Per germline, CDR1 SGHAT and CDR2 FQNNGV. DNA for the CDR3: TGTGCCAGCAGCCCGTTGGGGGGGCAGAGTTATGGCTACACCTTC. Translation gives CASSPLGGQSYGYTF. The full variable domain, in which reference TRBV11-2 and TRBJ1-2 provide the parts outside the CDR3, is EAGVAQSPRYKIIEKRQSVAFWCNPISGHATLYWYQQILGQGPKLLIQFQNNGVVDDSQLPKDRFSAERLKGVDSTLKIQPAKLEDSAVYLCASSPLGGQSYGYTFGSGTRLTVV.

J is TRBJ2-7 and V is TRBV21-1; TRBD2, as called in the table, went unchecked against the DNA. TRBV21-1 is designated a pseudogene. CDR3 length: 15 residues. The DNA of the CDR3 is TGTGCCAGCAGCACTCGGCGGGAGGCCCCCTACGAGCAGTACTTC. Translated, it gives CASSTRREAPYEQYF.

The V and J genes are TRBV5-1 and TRBJ2-3, with a possible D match to TRBD1 (6 bases). The length of the CDR3 is 16 residues. CDR1 and CDR2 from the germline V gene are SGHRS and YFSETQ. The V end lost 0 bases, the J end lost 1 base, and 12 bases lay between the germline ends. The CDR3 DNA is TGCGCCAGCAGCTTGGAATGGGGGCGCGGCACAGATACGCAGTATTTT. It codes for CASSLEWGRGTDTQYF. Combining the CDR3 with reference TRBV5-1 and TRBJ2-3 gives the whole variable domain KAGVTQTPRYLIKTRGQQVTLSCSPISGHRSVSWYQQTPGQGLQFLFEYFSETQRNKGNFPGRFSGRQFSNSRSEMNVSTLELGDSALYLCASSLEWGRGTDTQYFGPGTRLTVL.

The V call is TRBV6-1, the J call TRBJ1-1; 10 nucleotides agree with TRBD1. Trimming took 0 bases from V and 5 from J; bases not matched to a gene: 3. This CDR3 has 15 amino acids. Germline lookup yields CDR1 MNHNS and CDR2 SASEGT. The CDR3 nucleotides are TGTGCCAGCAGTGAAGCAGGACAGGGGGAGACTGAAGCTTTCTTT. Its protein is CASSEAGQGETEAFF.

CDR3 nucleotides: TGTGCCATCACAGAAAGGGGACAGTCATATGGCTACACCTTC. Amino acid sequence: CAITERGQSYGYTF. The V call is TRBV10-3, the J call TRBJ1-2; 7 bases align to TRBD1. This CDR3 has 14 residues. Germline V CDR1 and CDR2: ENHRY, SYGVKD. Trimming took 7 bases from V and 5 from J; bases not matched to a gene: 10.

The chain employs TRBV30 and TRBJ2-1, with 14 bases lining up with TRBD2. Trimming took 1 base from V and 1 from J; bases not matched to a gene: 15. Germline lookup yields CDR1 GTSNPN and CDR2 SVGIG (reference sequence). The CDR3 contains 21 residues. The CDR3 coding sequence is TGTGCCTGGAGTGCCCCCCAGTGGGGGACTAGCGGGAGTTCGTCCTACAATGAGCAGTTCTTC. Amino acids: CAWSAPQWGTSGSSSYNEQFF.

This clone was observed once. This chain connects TRBV27 to TRBJ2-7; D gene ambiguous. Trimming took off 8 bases at V and 2 bases at J, with 16 bases between the two ends. Germline V gene data show CDR1 as MNHEY and CDR2 as SMNVEV (reference sequence). The CDR3 runs 14 residues. The CDR3 nucleotides are TGTGCCAGCGGAAATACAGTCCTACCCTACGAGCAGTACTTC. Translated, it gives CASGNTVLPYEQYF.

The gene calls are TRBV19 and TRBJ1-4, with a weak D call TRBD1 (6 bases). The V and J ends lost 3 bases and 0 bases respectively, with 17 bases between them. Germline V gene data show CDR1 as LNHDA and CDR2 as SQIVND (reference sequence). The length of the CDR3 is 18 residues. The CDR3 protein is CASSILAQGGATNEKLFF. The DNA of the CDR3 is TGTGCCAGTAGTATCCTAGCACAGGGAGGGGCAACTAATGAAAAACTGTTTTTT.

The rearrangement uses TRBV28 and TRBJ1-6; the match to TRBD1 covers 9 bases. The germline CDR1 and CDR2 sequences are MDHEN and SYDVKM. The junction had 8 bases not matched to a gene; V was cut back by 6 bases and J by 8 bases. This CDR3 is built from 15 residues. CDR3 bases: TGTGCCAGCAGCGAAAGGACAGGGGTCGATTCACCCCTCCACTTT. Translated: CASSERTGVDSPLHF.

V gene TRBV2 combines with J gene TRBJ2-2; tentative D call: TRBD1 (6 bases). CDR3 length equals 13 residues. V lost 7 bases, J lost 5 bases, and 11 bases lay in between. Germline CDR1 is SNHLY and CDR2 is FYNNEI. In nucleotides, the CDR3 is TGTGCCAGCACCTACAGGGTTACCGGGGAGCTGTTTTTT. This translates into CASTYRVTGELFF.

This clone was observed a single time. J is TRBJ1-3 and V is TRBV6-5; D unclear. The CDR3 covers 14 residues. Between the trimmed V and J ends, which lost 4 bases and 0 bases, there was a span of 7 bases. Germline loops: CDR1 MNHEY, CDR2 SVGAGI. The CDR3 DNA is TGTGCCAGCAGTTCAGGCCACTCTGGAAACACCATATATTTT. Translation gives CASSSGHSGNTIYF.

The chain couples TRBV7-2 to TRBJ1-4, with D perhaps TRBD1 (5 bases). CDR1 is SGHTA, CDR2 FQGNSA, per germline. V lost 5 bases and J 5 bases, leaving 18 bases between the germline ends. This CDR3 region has 16 residues. This CDR3 reads CASSTLAGWGNEKLFF. The CDR3 DNA reads TGTGCCAGCAGCACACTAGCAGGGTGGGGCAATGAAAAACTGTTTTTT.

The chain joins TRBV18 to TRBJ2-7; TRBD1 matches 7 bases. Looked up from germline, CDR1 is KGHSH and CDR2 is LQKENI. The J segment lost 0 bases and the V segment lost 2 bases, leaving 7 bases of the junction unmatched. The CDR3 totals 16 residues. The CDR3 coding sequence is TGTGCCAGCTCACCAGGACCGGGACAGAGCTCCTACGAGCAGTACTTC. Translation: CASSPGPGQSSYEQYF.

The DNA of the CDR3 is TGTGCCACCAGCCACCGGGGGGCTCACGAGCAGTACTTC. Translation: CATSHRGAHEQYF. J is TRBJ2-7 and V is TRBV15; the D gene is possibly TRBD2 (7 bases). This CDR3 is 13 amino acids long. CDR1 and CDR2 (germline): LNHNV, YYDKDF (reference sequence). V shed 5 bases and J shed 5 bases, with 13 bases lying between them.

The rearrangement joins TRBV7-2 to TRBJ2-3; 10 nucleotides line up with TRBD2. V was pared by 1 base and J by 6 bases, with 4 bases of the junction left unmatched. This CDR3 spans 15 amino acids. Germline CDR1 reads SGHTA; CDR2 reads FQGNSA. The CDR3 spells CASSLEAGGVDTQYF. CDR3 nucleotide sequence: TGTGCCAGCAGCTTAGAAGCGGGGGGGGTGGATACGCAGTATTTT. Based on the CDR3 plus reference TRBV7-2 and TRBJ2-3, the full variable domain is GAGVSQSPSNKVTEKGKDVELRCDPISGHTALYWYRQSLGQGLEFLIYFQGNSAPDKSGLPSDRFSAERTGGSVSTLTIQRTQQEDSAVYLCASSLEAGGVDTQYFGPGTRLTVL.

The chain employs TRBV12-3 or TRBV12-4 and TRBJ2-5; D is ambiguous. The CDR3 runs to 12 residues. V shed 6 bases and J shed 1 base, with 6 bases lying between them. The CDR3 reads CASSRLQETQYF. Here the CDR3 DNA reads TGTGCCAGCAGCCGTCTCCAAGAGACCCAGTACTTC.

This chain connects TRBV7-7 to TRBJ2-3, with 9 bases fitting TRBD1. CDR1 is SSHAT, CDR2 FNYEAQ, per germline (reference sequence). The CDR3 totals 15 residues. The trim removed 5 bases at V and 3 bases at J, leaving 6 bases unmatched. As DNA, the CDR3 is TGTGCCAGCAGCCAGGGACAGGGTTTTACAGATACGCAGTATTTT. This encodes CASSQGQGFTDTQYF.

As concerns this clone: The junction differs from germline at one of its ends, possibly a read error. This sequence joins TRBV24-1 and TRBJ1-2; 12 bases map to TRBD1. Germline V gene lookup returns CDR1 KGHDR and CDR2 SFDVKD. CDR3 size: 16 residues. The CDR3 coding sequence is TGTGCCACCAGTGACCCCGGGACAGGGGGCCCCTATCGCTACACCTTC. Encoded protein: CATSDPGTGGPYRYTF.

The chain uses TRBV5-4 and TRBJ2-7; tentatively, D is TRBD2 (6 bases). The CDR3 is 18 residues long. CDR1 is SGHNT and CDR2 is YYREEE in the germline V gene (reference sequence). Trimming took off 0 bases at V and 3 bases at J, with 22 bases between the two ends. CDR3 region: CASSLGASGDLISYEQYF. The CDR3 DNA reads TGTGCCAGCAGCTTGGGGGCTTCGGGAGACCTAATTAGCTACGAGCAGTACTTC.

This clone was counted once. The V and J genes are TRBV27 and TRBJ1-1; TRBD1 matches 9 bases. The germline CDR1 and CDR2 sequences are MNHEY and SMNVEV (reference sequence). The V and J ends lost 6 bases and 10 bases, in that order; junction bases with no gene match: 9. The CDR3 runs 13 residues. CDR3 DNA: TGTGCCAGCAGGATCACAGGGGGCAGGGGAGCTTTCTTT. Amino acid sequence: CASRITGGRGAFF.

The chain links TRBV5-1 to TRBJ2-5; 10 bases agree with TRBD2. Germline V gives CDR1 SGHRS, CDR2 YFSETQ. V shed 4 bases and J 4 bases; nucleotides not matched to a gene: 4. The CDR3 has 14 amino acids. CDR3 coding DNA: TGCGCCAGCAGCATCGCTAGCGGGGGAGAGACCCAGTACTTC. Translated, it gives CASSIASGGETQYF.

V gene TRBV5-1 combines with J gene TRBJ1-1, with D possibly matching TRBD1 (5 bases). This CDR3 contains 15 residues. V lost 0 bases to trimming and J lost 5 bases, with 14 bases between them. CDR1 and CDR2 (germline): SGHRS, YFSETQ. CDR3 amino acids: CASSLDTAGMTEAFF. In DNA, the CDR3 is TGCGCCAGCAGCTTGGATACGGCAGGGATGACTGAAGCTTTCTTT.

Relative to its sample, this clone is medium-sized. V and J are TRBV7-6 and TRBJ2-1; no firm D call. Trimming took 3 bases from V and 4 from J, leaving 16 bases between them. Germline V gives CDR1 SGHVS, CDR2 FNYEAQ. This CDR3 is 16 amino acids long. The CDR3 DNA sequence: TGTGCCAGCAGCTTTACTTCCATTGAAGTTTACAATGAGCAGTTCTTC. Translation gives CASSFTSIEVYNEQFF.

This clone has a single count. This chain joins TRBV7-3 and TRBJ1-4; D remains unclear. Germline CDR1 and CDR2: SGHTA and FQGTGA. The CDR3 consists of 13 residues. The V and J ends lost 5 bases and 3 bases respectively, with 7 bases between them. The CDR3 DNA follows: TGTGCCAGCAGCCGGAGACCTAATGAAAAACTGTTTTTT. This translates into CASSRRPNEKLFF.

The gene calls are TRBV2 and TRBJ2-1; 11 bases are a match to TRBD2. V lost 11 bases and J lost 0; bases outside the gene matches: 6. CDR3 length: 15 residues. CDR1 and CDR2 from the germline V gene are SNHLY and FYNNEI. The CDR3 here is CAGRLAGSSYNEQFF. The CDR3 nucleotides are TGTGCCGGACGACTAGCGGGGAGCTCCTACAATGAGCAGTTCTTC.

J is TRBJ2-5 and V is TRBV19, with 13 bases fitting TRBD2. The CDR3 spans 18 residues. Germline CDR1 reads LNHDA; CDR2 reads SQIVND (reference sequence). With 2 bases clipped from V and 5 bases from J, the junction kept 11 bases outside the gene matches. The CDR3 DNA reads TGTGCCAGTAGTATAACCTTCAGGACTAGCGGGAGTGGGGAGACCCAGTACTTC. This gives the protein CASSITFRTSGSGETQYF.

V gene TRBV27 combines with J gene TRBJ2-7; 9 bases are a match to TRBD2. The V and J ends lost 2 bases and 3 bases, in that order; junction bases with no gene match: 2. From germline, CDR1 is MNHEY and CDR2 SMNVEV (reference sequence). The CDR3 has 14 amino acids. The CDR3 protein is CASSLLAGLYEQYF. In DNA form, the CDR3 reads TGTGCCAGCAGTTTACTAGCGGGGCTCTACGAGCAGTACTTC.

CDR3 amino acids: CAWSVGGNTIYF. CDR3 coding DNA: TGTGCCTGGAGTGTGGGGGGGAACACCATATATTTT. The rearrangement links TRBV30 to TRBJ1-3; weak D call: TRBD1 (5 bases). Germline V CDR1 and CDR2: GTSNPN, SVGIG (reference sequence). The CDR3 totals 12 residues. Trimming stripped 0 bases from V and 7 bases from J, with 7 bases between.

This sequence joins TRBV5-1 and TRBJ2-7, with 8 nucleotides matching TRBD1. Per the germline V gene, CDR1 is SGHRS and CDR2 is YFSETQ. CDR3 length: 15 amino acids. Trimming cost V 4 bases and J 3 bases; bases outside gene matches: 9. The CDR3 nucleotides are TGCGCCAGCAGCGCACTACAGGGGGTACTCTACGAGCAGTACTTC. Residues: CASSALQGVLYEQYF.

This chain uses TRBV15 with TRBJ2-2; TRBD2 matches at 7 bases. Germline V CDR1 and CDR2: LNHNV, YYDKDF (reference sequence). This CDR3 region has 18 residues. After removal of 0 bases from V and 5 bases from J, the junction contained 12 bases not matched to a gene. CDR3 DNA: TGTGCCACCAGCAGAGAGAGGCCCTTTACGCGGGAGACCGGGGAGCTGTTTTTT. It encodes CATSRERPFTRETGELFF.

The rearrangement uses TRBV6-1 and TRBJ2-3; TRBD2 aligns across 11 bases. The germline CDR1 and CDR2 sequences are MNHNS and SASEGT. The CDR3 covers 17 residues. The trim removed 2 bases at V and 3 bases at J, leaving 7 bases unmatched. The chain's CDR3 is CASSERVSGGATDTQYF. The CDR3 DNA reads as TGTGCCAGCAGTGAACGGGTTAGCGGGGGGGCAACAGATACGCAGTATTTT.